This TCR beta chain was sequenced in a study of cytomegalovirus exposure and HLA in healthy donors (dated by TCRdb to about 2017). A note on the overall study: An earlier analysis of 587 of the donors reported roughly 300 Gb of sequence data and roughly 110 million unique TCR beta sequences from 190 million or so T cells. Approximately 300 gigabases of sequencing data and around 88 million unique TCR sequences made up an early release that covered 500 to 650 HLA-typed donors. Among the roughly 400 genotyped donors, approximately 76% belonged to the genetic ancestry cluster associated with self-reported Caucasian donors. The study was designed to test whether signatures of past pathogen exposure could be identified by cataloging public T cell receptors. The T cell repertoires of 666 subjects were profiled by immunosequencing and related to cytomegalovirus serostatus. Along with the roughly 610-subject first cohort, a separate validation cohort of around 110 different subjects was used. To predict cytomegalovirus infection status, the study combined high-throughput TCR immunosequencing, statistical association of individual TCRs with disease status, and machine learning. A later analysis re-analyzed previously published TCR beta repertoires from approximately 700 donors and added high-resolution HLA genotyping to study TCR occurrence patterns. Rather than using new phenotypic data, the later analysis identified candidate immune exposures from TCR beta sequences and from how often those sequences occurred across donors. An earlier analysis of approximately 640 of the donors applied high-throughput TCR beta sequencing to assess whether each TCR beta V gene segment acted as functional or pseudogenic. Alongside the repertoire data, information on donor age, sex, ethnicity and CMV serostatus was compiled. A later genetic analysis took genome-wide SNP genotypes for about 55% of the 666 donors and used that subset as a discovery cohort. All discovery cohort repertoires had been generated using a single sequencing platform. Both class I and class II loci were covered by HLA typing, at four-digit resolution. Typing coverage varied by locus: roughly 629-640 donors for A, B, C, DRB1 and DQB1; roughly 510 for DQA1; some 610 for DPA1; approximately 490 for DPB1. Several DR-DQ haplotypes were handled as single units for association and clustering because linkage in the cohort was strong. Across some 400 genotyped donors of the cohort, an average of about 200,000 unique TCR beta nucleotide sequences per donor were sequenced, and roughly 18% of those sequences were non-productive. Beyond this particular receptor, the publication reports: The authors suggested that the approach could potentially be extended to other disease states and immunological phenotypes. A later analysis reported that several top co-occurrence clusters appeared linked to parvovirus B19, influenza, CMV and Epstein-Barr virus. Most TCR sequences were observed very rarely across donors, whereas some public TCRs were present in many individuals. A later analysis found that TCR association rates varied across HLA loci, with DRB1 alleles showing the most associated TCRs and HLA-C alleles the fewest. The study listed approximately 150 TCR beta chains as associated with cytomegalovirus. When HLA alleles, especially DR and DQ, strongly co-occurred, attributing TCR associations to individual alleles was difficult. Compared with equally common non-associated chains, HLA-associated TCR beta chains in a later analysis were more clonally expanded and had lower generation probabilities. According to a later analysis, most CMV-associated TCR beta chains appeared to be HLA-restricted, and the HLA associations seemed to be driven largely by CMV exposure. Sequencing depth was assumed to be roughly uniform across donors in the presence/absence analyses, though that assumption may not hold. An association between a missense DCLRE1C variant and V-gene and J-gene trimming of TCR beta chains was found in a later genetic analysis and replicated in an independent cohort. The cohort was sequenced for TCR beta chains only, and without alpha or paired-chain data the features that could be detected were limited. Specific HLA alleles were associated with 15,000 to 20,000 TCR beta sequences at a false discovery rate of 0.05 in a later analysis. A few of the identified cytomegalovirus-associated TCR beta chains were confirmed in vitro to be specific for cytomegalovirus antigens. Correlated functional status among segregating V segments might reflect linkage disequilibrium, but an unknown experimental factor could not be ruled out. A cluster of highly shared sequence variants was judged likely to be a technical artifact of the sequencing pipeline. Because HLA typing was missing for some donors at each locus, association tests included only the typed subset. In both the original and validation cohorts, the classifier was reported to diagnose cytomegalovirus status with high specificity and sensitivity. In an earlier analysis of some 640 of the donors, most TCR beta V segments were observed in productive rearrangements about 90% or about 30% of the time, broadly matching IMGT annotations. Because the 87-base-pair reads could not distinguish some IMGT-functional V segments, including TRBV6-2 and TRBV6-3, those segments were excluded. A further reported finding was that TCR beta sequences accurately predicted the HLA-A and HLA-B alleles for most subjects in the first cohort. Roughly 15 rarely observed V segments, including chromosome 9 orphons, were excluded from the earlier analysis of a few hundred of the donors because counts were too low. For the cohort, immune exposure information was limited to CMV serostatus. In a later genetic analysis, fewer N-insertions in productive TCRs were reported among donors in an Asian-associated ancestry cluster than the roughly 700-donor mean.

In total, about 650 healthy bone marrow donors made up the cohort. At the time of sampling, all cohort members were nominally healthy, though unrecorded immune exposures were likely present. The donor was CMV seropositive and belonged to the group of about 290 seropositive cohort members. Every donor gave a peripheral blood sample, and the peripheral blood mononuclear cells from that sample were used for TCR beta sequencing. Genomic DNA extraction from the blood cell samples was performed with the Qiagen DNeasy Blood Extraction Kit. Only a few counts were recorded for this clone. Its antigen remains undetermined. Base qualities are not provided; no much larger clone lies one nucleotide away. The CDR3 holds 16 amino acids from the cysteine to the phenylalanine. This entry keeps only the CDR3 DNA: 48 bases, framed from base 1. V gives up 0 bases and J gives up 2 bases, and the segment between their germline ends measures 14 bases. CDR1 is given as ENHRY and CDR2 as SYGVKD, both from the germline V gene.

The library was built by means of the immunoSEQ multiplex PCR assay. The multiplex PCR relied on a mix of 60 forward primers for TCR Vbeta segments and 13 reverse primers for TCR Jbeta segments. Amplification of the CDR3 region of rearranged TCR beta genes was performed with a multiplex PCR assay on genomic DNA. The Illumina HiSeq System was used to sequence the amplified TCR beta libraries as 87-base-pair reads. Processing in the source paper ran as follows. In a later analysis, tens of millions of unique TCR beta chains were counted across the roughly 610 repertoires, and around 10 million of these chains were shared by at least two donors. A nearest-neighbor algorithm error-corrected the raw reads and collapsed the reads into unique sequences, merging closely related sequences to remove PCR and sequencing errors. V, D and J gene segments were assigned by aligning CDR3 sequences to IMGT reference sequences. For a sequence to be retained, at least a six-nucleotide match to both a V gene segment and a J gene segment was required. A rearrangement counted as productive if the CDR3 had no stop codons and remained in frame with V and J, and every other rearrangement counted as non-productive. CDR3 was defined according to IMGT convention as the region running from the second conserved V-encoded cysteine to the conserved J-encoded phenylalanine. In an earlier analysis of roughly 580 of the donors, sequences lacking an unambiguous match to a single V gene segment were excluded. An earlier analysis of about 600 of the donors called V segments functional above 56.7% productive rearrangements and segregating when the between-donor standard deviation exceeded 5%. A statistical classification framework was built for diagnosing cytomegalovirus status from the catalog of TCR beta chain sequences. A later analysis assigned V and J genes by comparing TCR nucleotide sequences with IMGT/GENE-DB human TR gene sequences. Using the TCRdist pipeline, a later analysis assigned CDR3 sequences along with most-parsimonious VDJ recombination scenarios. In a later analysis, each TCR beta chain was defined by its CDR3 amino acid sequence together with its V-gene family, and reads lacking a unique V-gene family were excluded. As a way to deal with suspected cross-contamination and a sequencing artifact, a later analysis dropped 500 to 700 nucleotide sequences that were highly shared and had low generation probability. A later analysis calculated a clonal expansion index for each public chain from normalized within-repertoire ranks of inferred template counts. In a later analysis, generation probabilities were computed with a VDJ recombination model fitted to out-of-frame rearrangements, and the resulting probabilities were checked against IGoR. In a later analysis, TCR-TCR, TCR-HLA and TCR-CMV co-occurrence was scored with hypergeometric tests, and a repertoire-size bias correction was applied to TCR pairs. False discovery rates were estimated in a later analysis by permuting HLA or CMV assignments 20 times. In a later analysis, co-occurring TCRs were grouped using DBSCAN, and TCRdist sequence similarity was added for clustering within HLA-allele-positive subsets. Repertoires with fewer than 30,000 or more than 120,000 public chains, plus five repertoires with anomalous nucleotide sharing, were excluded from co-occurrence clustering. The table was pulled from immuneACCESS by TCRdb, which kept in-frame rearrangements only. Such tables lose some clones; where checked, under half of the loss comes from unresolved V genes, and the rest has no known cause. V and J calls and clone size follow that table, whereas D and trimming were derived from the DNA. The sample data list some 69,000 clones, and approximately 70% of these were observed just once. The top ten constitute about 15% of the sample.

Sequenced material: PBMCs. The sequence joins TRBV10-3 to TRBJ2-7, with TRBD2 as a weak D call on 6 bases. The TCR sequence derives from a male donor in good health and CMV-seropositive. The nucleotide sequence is TGTGCCATCAGTGAGTCCGGGGCTAGCGCAACCTACGAGCAGTACTTC. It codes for CAISESGASATYEQYF.